The 18 T cell receptor beta chains below come from one sample, sequenced in a study of T cells in narcolepsy. Data came from immunoSEQ multiplex PCR; TCRdb stores just in-frame clones and leaves some out. The sample contains 30,000 to 40,000 clones, around 87% of which appear only once. Sequencing used CD45RA- memory CD4+ T cells from PBMCs. The origin of the receptors is a human donor with narcolepsy.

The rearrangement links TRBV11-1 to TRBJ2-3; TRBD2 aligns across 7 bases. The CDR3 runs to 15 residues. With V trimmed by 1 base and J by 3 bases, 4 bases remained unmatched. Germline CDR1 SGHAT, CDR2 FQDESV (reference sequence). The DNA for the CDR3 is TGTGCCAGCAGCTTAGGCGGGGGAGGAACAGATACGCAGTATTTT. It translates to CASSLGGGGTDTQYF.

The chain links TRBV7-9 to TRBJ2-2; TRBD1 agrees at 7 bases. In germline, CDR1 is SEHNR, CDR2 FQNEAQ (reference sequence). CDR3 length: 14 residues. With V trimmed by 7 bases and J by 3 bases, 5 bases remained unmatched. The CDR3 region is CASISRGYTGELFF. CDR3 nucleotide sequence: TGTGCCAGCATCAGCAGGGGGTACACCGGGGAGCTGTTTTTT.

The chain links TRBV7-2 to TRBJ2-2, with D uncertain. Germline CDR1 SGHTA, CDR2 FQGNSA. With 4 bases removed from V and 5 bases from J, the gap between germline ends came to 11 bases. The CDR3 spans 14 residues. Written as DNA, the CDR3 is TGTGCCAGCAGCTACACAGTCAAGACCGGGGAGCTGTTTTTT. Amino acids: CASSYTVKTGELFF.

The chain recombines TRBV9 with TRBJ2-7, with D tentatively TRBD2 (5 bases). The CDR3 totals 14 residues. Looked up from germline, CDR1 is SGDLS and CDR2 is YYNGEE. V gave up 0 bases and J gave up 6 bases, with 13 bases separating them. CDR3 in DNA: TGTGCCAGCAGCGTAGGACCCGAAAGCGGCGAGCAGTACTTC. Its protein product is CASSVGPESGEQYF.

The sample holds one count of this clone. The chain employs TRBV20-1 and TRBJ2-5, with D unresolved. Between the trimmed V and J ends, which lost 3 bases and 5 bases, there was a span of 4 bases. The CDR3 extends over 10 amino acids. Germline values: CDR1 DFQATT, CDR2 SNEGSKA (reference sequence). CDR3 coding DNA: TGCAGTGCTAGGTCGGAGACCCAGTACTTC. Protein product: CSARSETQYF.

This rearrangement joins TRBV19 to TRBJ1-1; unclear D gene. Trimming left V 3 bases short and J 7 bases short, with 15 bases between. The germline V gene encodes CDR1 LNHDA and CDR2 SQIVND (reference sequence). There are 14 residues in the CDR3. The CDR3, as DNA: TGTGCCAGTAGTATGATGGGGTCAATGGGTGAAGCTTTCTTT. Translation: CASSMMGSMGEAFF.

The genes are TRBV9 and TRBJ1-1, with a tentative D call TRBD1 (6 bases). The V gene lost 4 bases and the J gene lost 2 bases, with 12 bases spanning the gap. The germline V gene encodes CDR1 SGDLS and CDR2 YYNGEE. The CDR3 covers 14 residues. The CDR3 DNA reads as TGTGCCAGCAGCCTTAGACAGGCAAACACTGAAGCTTTCTTT. Residues: CASSLRQANTEAFF.

The V call is TRBV19, the J call TRBJ1-1, with 7 bases matching TRBD1. The CDR3 consists of 15 residues. Unmatched junction bases numbered 7, after V lost 5 bases and J lost 1 base. Germline V gene lookup returns CDR1 LNHDA and CDR2 SQIVND (reference sequence). The CDR3: CASSPRQGGNTEAFF. In nucleotides, the CDR3 is TGTGCCAGTAGTCCCAGACAGGGTGGGAACACTGAAGCTTTCTTT.

This clone was observed once. J is TRBJ1-2 and V is TRBV28; maybe TRBD1 (6 bases). V shed 3 bases and J shed 1 base, with 12 bases lying between them. The CDR3 covers 15 residues. CDR1 MDHEN and CDR2 SYDVKM come from the germline V gene. The CDR3 loop is CASSFAGGRNYGYTF. The DNA of the CDR3 is TGTGCCAGCAGTTTTGCGGGGGGCCGTAACTATGGCTACACCTTC.

The chain employs TRBV7-2 and TRBJ1-2; TRBD1 matches at 7 bases. V dropped 5 bases and J dropped 5; count of bases not matched to a gene: 11. The CDR3 runs 15 residues. Germline CDR1 and CDR2: SGHTA and FQGNSA. The DNA for the CDR3 is TGTGCCAGCAGCCCCTCAGGGGGTGGGGTTTATGGCTACACCTTC. It codes for CASSPSGGGVYGYTF. The full variable domain, with the rest looked up from reference TRBV7-2 and TRBJ1-2, is GAGVSQSPSNKVTEKGKDVELRCDPISGHTALYWYRQSLGQGLEFLIYFQGNSAPDKSGLPSDRFSAERTGGSVSTLTIQRTQQEDSAVYLCASSPSGGGVYGYTFGSGTRLTVV.

The gene calls are TRBV4-3 and TRBJ2-2; the match to TRBD2 covers 7 bases. V shed 3 bases, J shed 5 bases, and the junction held 9 bases outside the gene matches. The V gene's germline CDR1 is LGHNA and CDR2 YSLEER. CDR3 size: 16 residues. The chain's CDR3 is CASSQGSGKTTGELFF. CDR3 sequence (DNA): TGCGCCAGCAGCCAGGGAAGCGGGAAGACGACCGGGGAGCTGTTTTTT.

This sequence joins TRBV5-4 and TRBJ2-2, with 8 positions matching TRBD1. Germline V gives CDR1 SGHNT, CDR2 YYREEE (reference sequence). Germline trimming cut 0 bases from V and 5 bases from J; bases unmatched to any gene: 6. The CDR3 is 16 residues long. The CDR3 here is CASSLGAGGATGELFF. The CDR3 nucleotides are TGTGCCAGCAGCTTGGGGGCAGGGGGCGCGACCGGGGAGCTGTTTTTT.

V and J are TRBV9 and TRBJ2-1; TRBD2 matches 11 bases. Germline CDR1 is SGDLS and CDR2 is YYNGEE. The CDR3 totals 19 residues. V dropped 0 bases and J dropped 1; count of bases not matched to a gene: 9. The chain's CDR3 is CASSVGGSGRVLSYNEQFF. The CDR3 nucleotides are TGTGCCAGCAGCGTAGGGGGTAGCGGGAGGGTTCTATCCTACAATGAGCAGTTCTTC.

J is TRBJ2-5 and V is TRBV27, with 8 bases fitting TRBD1. Germline trimming cut 5 bases from V and 6 bases from J; bases unmatched to any gene: 11. Germline loops: CDR1 MNHEY, CDR2 SMNVEV (reference sequence). The CDR3 loop spans 15 amino acids. The CDR3 sequence: CASSPYGDRGQTQYF. DNA for the CDR3: TGTGCCAGCAGTCCGTACGGCGACAGGGGACAGACCCAGTACTTC.

The rearrangement joins TRBV25-1 to TRBJ2-2; TRBD2 agrees at 7 bases. J gave up 5 bases and V 6 bases, and 9 bases lay outside the gene matches. The germline V gene encodes CDR1 MGHDK and CDR2 SYGVNS. The CDR3 length is 15 residues. DNA of the CDR3: TGTGCCAGCAGGGGAGGGAGGGGAGGGACCGGGGAGCTGTTTTTT. Amino acid sequence: CASRGGRGGTGELFF.

The chain recombines TRBV27 with TRBJ2-5; D remains unclear. Germline CDR1 and CDR2: MNHEY and SMNVEV (reference sequence). Trimming pared 0 bases from V and 7 bases from J, leaving 9 bases between. There are 13 residues in the CDR3. For the CDR3, the DNA is TGTGCCAGCAGTTTATCCGCAGGTGGGACCCAGTACTTC. Amino acids: CASSLSAGGTQYF.

The sample holds a few counts of this clone. The gene calls are TRBV11-2 and TRBJ2-7, with 8 positions matching TRBD1. The ends lost 5 bases at V and 4 bases at J; junction bases unmatched: 13. Germline V gene sequence: CDR1 SGHAT, CDR2 FQNNGV. The CDR3 sequence is 16 residues long. The CDR3 region is CASSRITGTGGYEQYF. Here the CDR3 DNA reads TGTGCCAGCAGCCGAATAACCGGGACAGGAGGTTACGAGCAGTACTTC.

Worth noting for this clone: Relative to the germline gene, one junction end is altered; a read error may explain this. V usage is TRBV5-1 and J usage is TRBJ1-4; weak D call: TRBD1 (5 bases). The germline V gene has CDR1 SGHRS and CDR2 YFSETQ. CDR3 size: 14 residues. As DNA, the CDR3 is TGCGCCAGCAGCTTGCGGACAACTAATGGAAAACTGTTTTTT. Encoded protein: CASSLRTTNGKLFF. The complete variable domain, with remaining parts taken from reference TRBV5-1 and TRBJ1-4, reads KAGVTQTPRYLIKTRGQQVTLSCSPISGHRSVSWYQQTPGQGLQFLFEYFSETQRNKGNFPGRFSGRQFSNSRSEMNVSTLELGDSALYLCASSLRTTNGKLFFGSGTQLSVL.